A selection of T cell receptor beta chains follows, all from one sample in a study of CD8+ T cells in alopecia areata. Some clones are missing from TCRdb's copy, which holds only in-frame ones; the method was immunoSEQ multiplex PCR. The repertoire has over 200,000 clones, roughly 57% of them found once; the top ten carry just over 0.45%. Sequenced material: CD4+ T cells sorted from blood, taken at week 0. The receptors were gathered from a human donor with alopecia areata. The CDR3 runs from the conserved cysteine through the conserved F or W. A D gene is named only where the DNA matches it firmly. Size values are once, few and many counts, or a class for expanded clones, and some rows have none.

d_call,v_call,clone_size,j_call,cdr3_aa,cdr3_nt
-,TRBV30,few,TRBJ2-3,CAWSGGTDTQYF,TGTGCCTGGAGTGGAGGCACAGATACGCAGTATTTT
-,TRBV29-1,-,TRBJ1-1,CSVGGRLNTEAFF,TGCAGCGTCGGGGGACGGCTGAACACTGAAGCTTTCTTT
TRBD2,TRBV9,-,TRBJ2-1,CASSGWTSGGRNEQFF,TGTGCCAGCAGCGGATGGACTAGCGGGGGACGCAATGAGCAGTTCTTC
-,TRBV11-3,-,TRBJ2-3,CASSPRVGDTQYF,TGTGCCAGCAGCCCCCGGGTGGGAGATACGCAGTATTTT
-,TRBV28,-,TRBJ2-3,CATRTATQYF,TGTGCCACCAGGACTGCAACGCAGTATTTT
-,TRBV7-9,-,TRBJ2-1,CASSRITRLHEQFF,TGTGCCAGCAGCCGGATTACTCGTCTGCATGAGCAGTTCTTC
-,TRBV6-6,-,TRBJ2-7,CASNSGGTGQYF,TGTGCCAGCAATTCCGGGGGGACAGGGCAGTACTTC
-,TRBV5-1,few,TRBJ2-5,CASSFQETQYF,TGCGCCAGCAGCTTCCAAGAGACCCAGTACTTC
TRBD1,TRBV6-5,-,TRBJ1-2,CASSSDRGGVRYTF,TGTGCCAGCAGTTCAGACAGGGGGGGAGTTCGCTACACCTTC
-,TRBV29-1,few,TRBJ2-7,CSVERGFHLYEQYF,TGCAGCGTTGAAAGAGGGTTCCACCTCTACGAGCAGTACTTC
-,TRBV30,-,TRBJ2-7,CAWSTGARYEQYF,TGTGCCTGGAGCACCGGGGCCAGATACGAGCAGTACTTC
-,TRBV10-3,once,TRBJ2-4,CAISEVGDQLF,TGTGCCATCAGTGAGGTTGGAGATCAGCTCTTC
-,TRBV30,-,TRBJ1-2,CAWSSATQGYGYTF,TGTGCCTGGAGTTCAGCAACTCAGGGCTATGGCTACACCTTC
TRBD2,TRBV5-8,few,TRBJ2-3,CASSLGTSGGLDTQYF,TGTGCCAGCAGCCTTGGGACTAGCGGGGGACTTGATACGCAGTATTTT
-,TRBV19,-,TRBJ2-7,CASNHQDEQYF,TGTGCCAGTAACCATCAGGACGAGCAGTACTTC
TRBD1,TRBV4-1,many,TRBJ2-6,CASSRSRTGAFSGANVLTF,TGCGCCAGCAGCCGCTCCCGGACAGGGGCCTTCTCTGGGGCCAACGTCCTGACTTTC
TRBD2,TRBV6-5,-,TRBJ2-7,CASKRGLDSSYEQYF,TGTGCCAGCAAACGAGGACTAGACTCCTCCTACGAGCAGTACTTC
TRBD2,TRBV2,-,TRBJ2-7,CASLPPLAGNEQYF,TGTGCCAGCCTTCCCCCACTAGCGGGGAACGAGCAGTACTTC
TRBD1,TRBV30,-,TRBJ1-6,CAWRAQGAVTYNSPLHF,TGTGCCTGGAGAGCCCAGGGGGCGGTCACCTATAATTCACCCCTCCACTTT
TRBD2,TRBV6-1,-,TRBJ2-7,CASSETSGDHF,TGTGCCAGCAGTGAGACTAGCGGGGACCACTTC
-,TRBV10-1,-,TRBJ1-2,CASSAGRAYGYTF,TGCGCCAGCAGTGCAGGCAGGGCCTATGGCTACACCTTC
TRBD1,TRBV15,-,TRBJ1-2,CATSRLTGDYGYTF,TGTGCCACCAGCAGGTTGACAGGGGACTATGGCTACACCTTC
-,TRBV7-9,-,TRBJ2-5,CASSLYSETQYF,TGTGCCAGCAGCTTATATTCAGAGACCCAGTACTTC
-,TRBV7-2,many,TRBJ1-2,CASSLKGGNYGYTF,TGTGCCAGCAGCCTCAAGGGAGGGAACTATGGCTACACCTTC
-,TRBV21-1,few,TRBJ1-1,CASSKRRDSDMNTEAFF,TGTGCCAGCAGCAAAAGGCGCGACAGTGACATGAACACTGAAGCTTTCTTT
TRBD1,TRBV5-6,-,TRBJ1-2,CASSWRTGNYGYTF,TGTGCCAGCAGCTGGAGGACAGGGAACTATGGCTACACCTTC
TRBD1,TRBV6-5,-,TRBJ2-1,CASSYDRVLVNEQFF,TGTGCCAGCAGTTACGACAGGGTCTTGGTAAATGAGCAGTTCTTC
-,TRBV11-1,-,TRBJ2-1,CASSLVSGQGEQFF,TGTGCCAGCAGCTTAGTAAGTGGGCAGGGTGAGCAGTTCTTC
-,TRBV4-1,-,TRBJ1-2,CASSHPGQPYGYTF,TGCGCCAGCAGCCACCCCGGACAGCCCTATGGCTACACCTTC
-,TRBV15,few,TRBJ2-5,CATSRRDPYQETQYF,TGTGCCACCAGCAGAAGGGACCCCTACCAAGAGACCCAGTACTTC
TRBD1,TRBV27,few,TRBJ1-2,CASSFLTRTGRSPYYGYTF,TGTGCCAGCAGTTTTCTTACCAGGACAGGGCGTAGTCCTTACTATGGCTACACCTTC
-,TRBV30,-,TRBJ2-7,CAWTGGSYEQYF,TGTGCCTGGACAGGGGGGTCCTACGAGCAGTACTTC
-,TRBV21-1,few,TRBJ2-4,CASSRYRDRGLRAKNIQYF,TGTGCCAGCAGCAGATACCGGGACAGGGGGCTTAGGGCCAAAAACATTCAGTACTTC
-,TRBV5-1,-,TRBJ1-6,CATPGNSPLHF,TGCGCCACACCAGGGAATTCACCCCTCCACTTT
-,TRBV6-5,few,TRBJ2-7,CASSYVQGPSYEQYF,TGTGCCAGCAGTTACGTACAGGGTCCTTCCTACGAGCAGTACTTC
-,TRBV6-6,once,TRBJ2-3,CASGGSDRGTDTQYF,TGTGCCAGCGGGGGATCGGATCGGGGCACAGATACGCAGTATTTT
-,TRBV9,-,TRBJ2-6,CASSGLDYSGANVLTF,TGTGCCAGCAGCGGACTCGACTACTCTGGGGCCAACGTCCTGACTTTC
-,TRBV29-1,-,TRBJ2-7,CSVDRGTAEEQYF,TGCAGCGTTGACCGCGGCACAGCGGAGGAGCAGTACTTC
TRBD1,TRBV7-9,few,TRBJ2-2,CASSLGTGNTGELFF,TGTGCCAGCAGCTTAGGGACAGGGAACACCGGGGAGCTGTTTTTT
-,TRBV2,-,TRBJ1-2,CASSDQTGLYGYTF,TGTGCCAGCAGTGACCAGACAGGCCTCTATGGCTACACCTTC
-,TRBV29-1,-,TRBJ1-2,CSDYREGYGYTF,TGCAGCGACTACAGGGAGGGCTATGGCTACACCTTC
-,TRBV5-1,-,TRBJ2-3,CASRLGTDTQYF,TGCGCCAGCAGATTAGGGACAGATACGCAGTATTTT